The clone carrying this TCR beta chain was picked up one time. This sample is drawn from a study of technical replicates of blood from a few donors. Assay used: immunoSEQ multiplex PCR; TCRdb lists only in-frame clones, some missing. Of roughly 67,000 clones in the sample, roughly 98% were seen once. V was pared by 3 bases and J by 8 bases, with 11 bases between. The germline V gene has CDR1 MDHEN and CDR2 SYDVKM. CDR3 length equals 13 residues. J is TRBJ1-5 and V is TRBV28; D unresolved. The receptor's source is a human donor in good health. The sequenced sample was T cells isolated from PBMCs. CDR3 sequence: CASSLEGMKPQHF. The CDR3 DNA follows: TGTGCCAGCAGTTTGGAGGGTATGAAGCCCCAGCATTTT.